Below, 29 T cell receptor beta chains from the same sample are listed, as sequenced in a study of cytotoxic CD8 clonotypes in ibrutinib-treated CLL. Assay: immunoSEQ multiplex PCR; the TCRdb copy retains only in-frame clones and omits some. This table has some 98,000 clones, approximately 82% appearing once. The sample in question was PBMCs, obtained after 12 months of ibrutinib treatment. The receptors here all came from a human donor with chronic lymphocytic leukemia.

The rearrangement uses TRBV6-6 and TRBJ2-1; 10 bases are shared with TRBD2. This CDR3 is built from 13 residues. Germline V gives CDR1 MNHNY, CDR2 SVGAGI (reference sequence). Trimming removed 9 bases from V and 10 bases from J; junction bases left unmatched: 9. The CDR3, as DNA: TGTGCCAGTGCGAGCGGGGGGGGTCTAGAGCAGTTCTTC. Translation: CASASGGGLEQFF.

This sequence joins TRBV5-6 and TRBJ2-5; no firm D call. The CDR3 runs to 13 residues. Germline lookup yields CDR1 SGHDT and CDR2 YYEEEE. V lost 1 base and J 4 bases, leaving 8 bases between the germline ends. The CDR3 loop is CASSLLSGETQYF. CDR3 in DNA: TGTGCCAGCAGCTTGTTATCGGGAGAGACCCAGTACTTC. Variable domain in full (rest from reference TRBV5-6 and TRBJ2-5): DAGVTQSPTHLIKTRGQQVTLRCSPKSGHDTVSWYQQALGQGPQFIFQYYEEEERQRGNFPDRFSGHQFPNYSSELNVNALLLGDSALYLCASSLLSGETQYFGPGTRLLVL.

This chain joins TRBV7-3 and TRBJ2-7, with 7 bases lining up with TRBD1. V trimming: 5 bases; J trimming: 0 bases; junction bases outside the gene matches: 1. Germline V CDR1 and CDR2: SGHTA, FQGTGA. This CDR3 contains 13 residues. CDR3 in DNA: TGTGCCAGCAGCAGGGACAGCTCCTACGAGCAGTACTTC. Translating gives CASSRDSSYEQYF.

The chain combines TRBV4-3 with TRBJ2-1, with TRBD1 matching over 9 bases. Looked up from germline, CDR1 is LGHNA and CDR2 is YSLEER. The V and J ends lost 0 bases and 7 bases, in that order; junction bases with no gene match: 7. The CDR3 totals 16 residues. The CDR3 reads CASSQDPAGTGNEQFF. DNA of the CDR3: TGCGCCAGCAGCCAAGATCCGGCCGGGACAGGGAATGAGCAGTTCTTC.

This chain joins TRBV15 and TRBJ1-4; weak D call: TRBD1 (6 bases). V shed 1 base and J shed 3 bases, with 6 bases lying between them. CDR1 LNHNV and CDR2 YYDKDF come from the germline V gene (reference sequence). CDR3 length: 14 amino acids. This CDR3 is CATSRGQANEKLFF. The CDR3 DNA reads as TGTGCCACCAGCAGAGGACAGGCTAATGAAAAACTGTTTTTT.

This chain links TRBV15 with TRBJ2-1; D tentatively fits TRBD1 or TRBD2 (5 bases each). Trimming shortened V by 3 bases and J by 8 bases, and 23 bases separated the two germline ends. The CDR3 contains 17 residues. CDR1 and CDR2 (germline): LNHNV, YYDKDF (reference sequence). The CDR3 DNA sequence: TGTGCCACCAGCAGTGGGGGTGATCTCCGACGGGTGCATGAGCAGTTCTTC. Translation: CATSSGGDLRRVHEQFF.

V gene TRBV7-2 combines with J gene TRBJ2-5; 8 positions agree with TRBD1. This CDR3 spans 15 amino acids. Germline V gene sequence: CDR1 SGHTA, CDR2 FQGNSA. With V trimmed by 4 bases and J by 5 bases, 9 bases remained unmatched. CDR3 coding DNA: TGTGCCAGCAGCTACCGCGGACAGGGCTGGGAGACCCAGTACTTC. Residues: CASSYRGQGWETQYF.

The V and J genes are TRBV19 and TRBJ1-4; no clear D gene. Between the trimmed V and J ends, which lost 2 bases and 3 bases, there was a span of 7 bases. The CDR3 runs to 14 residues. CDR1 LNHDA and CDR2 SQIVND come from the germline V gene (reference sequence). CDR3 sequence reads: CASSIKVANEKLFF. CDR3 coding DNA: TGTGCCAGTAGTATAAAGGTAGCTAATGAAAAACTGTTTTTT.

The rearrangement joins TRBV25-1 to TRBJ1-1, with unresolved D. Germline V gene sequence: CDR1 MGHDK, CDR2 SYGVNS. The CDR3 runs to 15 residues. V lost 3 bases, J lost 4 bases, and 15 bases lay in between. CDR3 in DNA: TGTGCCAGCAGTGATGGGATATACGGGGTCACTGAAGCTTTCTTT. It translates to CASSDGIYGVTEAFF. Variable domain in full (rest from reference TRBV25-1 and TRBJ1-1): EADIYQTPRYLVIGTGKKITLECSQTMGHDKMYWYQQDPGMELHLIHYSYGVNSTEKGDLSSESTVSRIRTEHFPLTLESARPSHTSQYLCASSDGIYGVTEAFFGQGTRLTVV.

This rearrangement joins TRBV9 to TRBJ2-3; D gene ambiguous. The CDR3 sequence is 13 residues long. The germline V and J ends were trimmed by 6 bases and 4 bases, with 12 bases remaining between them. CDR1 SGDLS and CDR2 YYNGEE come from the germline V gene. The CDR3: CASKRETADTQYF. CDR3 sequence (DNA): TGTGCCAGCAAGCGTGAGACCGCAGATACGCAGTATTTT. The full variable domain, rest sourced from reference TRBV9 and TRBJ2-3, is DSGVTQTPKHLITATGQRVTLRCSPRSGDLSVYWYQQSLDQGLQFLIQYYNGEERAKGNILERFSAQQFPDLHSELNLSSLELGDSALYFCASKRETADTQYFGPGTRLTVL.

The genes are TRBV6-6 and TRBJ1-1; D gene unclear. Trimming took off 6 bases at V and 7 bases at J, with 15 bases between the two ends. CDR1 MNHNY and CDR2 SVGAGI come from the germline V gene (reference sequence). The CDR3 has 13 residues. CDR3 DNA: TGTGCCAGCAGGACCGACGGGAGGTTTGAAGCTTTCTTT. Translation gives CASRTDGRFEAFF.

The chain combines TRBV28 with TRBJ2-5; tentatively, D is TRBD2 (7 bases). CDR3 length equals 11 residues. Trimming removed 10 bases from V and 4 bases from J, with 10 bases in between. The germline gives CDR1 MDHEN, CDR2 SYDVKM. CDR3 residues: CATGGGETQYF. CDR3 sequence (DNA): TGTGCCACGGGGGGCGGAGAGACCCAGTACTTC.

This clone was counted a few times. CDR3 in amino acids: CASSPGEGGYGYTF. CDR3 DNA sequence: TGTGCCAGCAGTCCCGGGGAGGGCGGGTATGGCTACACCTTC. The chain combines TRBV6-5 with TRBJ1-2; D gene ambiguous. V dropped 5 bases and J dropped 5 bases, with 15 bases sitting between them. The CDR3 contains 14 residues. CDR1 and CDR2 (germline): MNHEY, SVGAGI.

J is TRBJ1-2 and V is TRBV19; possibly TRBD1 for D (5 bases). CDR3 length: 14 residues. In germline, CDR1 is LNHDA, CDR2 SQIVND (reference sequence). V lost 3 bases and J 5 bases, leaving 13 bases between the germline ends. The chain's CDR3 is CASSMGRGSYGYTF. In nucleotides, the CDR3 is TGTGCCAGTAGTATGGGGCGGGGTTCGTATGGCTACACCTTC. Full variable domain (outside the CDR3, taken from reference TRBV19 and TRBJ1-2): DGGITQSPKYLFRKEGQNVTLSCEQNLNHDAMYWYRQDPGQGLRLIYYSQIVNDFQKGDIAEGYSVSREKKESFPLTVTSAQKNPTAFYLCASSMGRGSYGYTFGSGTRLTVV.

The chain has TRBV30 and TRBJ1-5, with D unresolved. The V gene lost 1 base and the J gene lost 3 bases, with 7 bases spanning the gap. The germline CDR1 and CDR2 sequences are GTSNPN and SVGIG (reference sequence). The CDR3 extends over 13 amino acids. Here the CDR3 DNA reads TGTGCCTGGAGTGGGGAGAACAATCAGCCCCAGCATTTT. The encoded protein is CAWSGENNQPQHF.

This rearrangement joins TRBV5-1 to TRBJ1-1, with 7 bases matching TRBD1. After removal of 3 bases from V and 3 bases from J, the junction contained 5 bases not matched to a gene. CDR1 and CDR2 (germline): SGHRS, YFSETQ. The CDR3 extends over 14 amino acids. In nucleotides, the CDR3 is TGCGCCAGCAGCTCGACAGGGTTAGACACTGAAGCTTTCTTT. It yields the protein CASSSTGLDTEAFF.

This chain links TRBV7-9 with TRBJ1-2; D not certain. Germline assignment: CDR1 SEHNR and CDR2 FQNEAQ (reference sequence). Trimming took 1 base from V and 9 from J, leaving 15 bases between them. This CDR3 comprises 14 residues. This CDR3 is CASSLGAGPGSYTF. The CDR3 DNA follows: TGTGCCAGCAGCTTAGGGGCAGGTCCCGGGAGCTACACCTTC. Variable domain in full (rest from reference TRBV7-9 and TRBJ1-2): DTGVSQNPRHKITKRGQNVTFRCDPISEHNRLYWYRQTLGQGPEFLTYFQNEAQLEKSRLLSDRFSAERPKGSFSTLEIQRTEQGDSAMYLCASSLGAGPGSYTFGSGTRLTVV.

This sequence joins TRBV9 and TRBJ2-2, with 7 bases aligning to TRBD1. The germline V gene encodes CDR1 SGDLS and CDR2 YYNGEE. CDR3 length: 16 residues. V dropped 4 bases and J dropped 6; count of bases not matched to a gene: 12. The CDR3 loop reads CASSISPGRGSGELFF. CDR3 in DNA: TGTGCCAGCAGCATCTCCCCGGGCAGGGGGTCCGGGGAGCTGTTTTTT.

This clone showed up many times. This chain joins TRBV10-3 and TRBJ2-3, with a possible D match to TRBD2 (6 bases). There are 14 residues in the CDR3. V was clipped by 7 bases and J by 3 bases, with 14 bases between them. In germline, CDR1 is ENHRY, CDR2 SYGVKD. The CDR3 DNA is TGTGCCATCAAGGAGGGGTCGGGTACAGATACGCAGTATTTT. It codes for CAIKEGSGTDTQYF.

CDR3 coding DNA: TGTGCCAGCAGTTACTCGAGGGACAGATCCTACGAGCAGTACTTC. Encoded protein: CASSYSRDRSYEQYF. The chain links TRBV6-6 to TRBJ2-7; 7 nucleotides align to TRBD1. J lost 1 base, V lost 0 bases, and 3 bases had no gene match. CDR3 length: 15 residues. Germline V gene data show CDR1 as MNHNY and CDR2 as SVGAGI (reference sequence).

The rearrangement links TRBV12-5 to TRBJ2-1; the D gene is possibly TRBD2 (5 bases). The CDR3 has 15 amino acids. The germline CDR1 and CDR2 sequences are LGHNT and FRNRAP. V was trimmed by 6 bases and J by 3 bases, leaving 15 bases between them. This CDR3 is CASGKFPRDYNEQFF. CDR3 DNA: TGTGCTAGTGGGAAATTCCCCCGGGACTACAATGAGCAGTTCTTC.

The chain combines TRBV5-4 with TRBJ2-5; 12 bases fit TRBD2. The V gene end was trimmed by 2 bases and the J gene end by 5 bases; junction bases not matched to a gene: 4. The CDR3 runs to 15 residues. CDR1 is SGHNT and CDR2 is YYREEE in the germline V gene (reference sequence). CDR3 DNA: TGTGCCAGCAGCTTCCCTAGCGGGGGGGCGGAGACCCAGTACTTC. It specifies CASSFPSGGAETQYF.

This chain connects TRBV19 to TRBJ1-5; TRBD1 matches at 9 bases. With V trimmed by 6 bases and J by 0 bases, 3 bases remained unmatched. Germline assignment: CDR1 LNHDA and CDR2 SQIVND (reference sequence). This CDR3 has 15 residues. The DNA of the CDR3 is TGTGCCAGTAGCCTGGGACAGGGTAGCAATCAGCCCCAGCATTTT. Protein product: CASSLGQGSNQPQHF.

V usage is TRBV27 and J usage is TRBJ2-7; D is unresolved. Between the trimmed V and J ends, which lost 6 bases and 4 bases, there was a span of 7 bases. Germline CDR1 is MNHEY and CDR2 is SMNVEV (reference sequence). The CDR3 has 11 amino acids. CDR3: CASRVGYEQYF. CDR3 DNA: TGTGCCAGCAGGGTAGGGTACGAGCAGTACTTC.

CDR3 sequence: CASSPNRDTEAFF. The CDR3, as DNA: TGTGCCAGCAGTCCGAACAGGGACACTGAAGCTTTCTTT. J is TRBJ1-1 and V is TRBV27; TRBD1 is a possible D gene (6 bases). V lost 5 bases and J 3 bases, leaving 10 bases between the germline ends. This CDR3 contains 13 residues. Germline-derived CDR1 and CDR2 are MNHEY and SMNVEV (reference sequence).

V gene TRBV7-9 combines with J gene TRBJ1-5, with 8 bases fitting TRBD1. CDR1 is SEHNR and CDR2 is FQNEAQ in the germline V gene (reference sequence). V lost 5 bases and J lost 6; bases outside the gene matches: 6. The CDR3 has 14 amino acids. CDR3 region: CASSPQGAAQPQHF. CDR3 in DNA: TGTGCCAGCAGCCCCCAGGGGGCTGCTCAGCCCCAGCATTTT.

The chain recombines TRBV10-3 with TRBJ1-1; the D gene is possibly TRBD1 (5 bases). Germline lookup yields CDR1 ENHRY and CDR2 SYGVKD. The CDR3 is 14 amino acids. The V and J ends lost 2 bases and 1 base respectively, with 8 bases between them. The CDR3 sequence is CAISEDRGNTEAFF. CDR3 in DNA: TGTGCCATCAGTGAGGACAGAGGGAACACTGAAGCTTTCTTT.

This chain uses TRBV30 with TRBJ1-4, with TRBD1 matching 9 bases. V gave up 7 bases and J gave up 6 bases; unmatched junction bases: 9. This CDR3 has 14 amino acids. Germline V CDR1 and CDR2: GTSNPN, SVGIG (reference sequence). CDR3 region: CASTGGAVDEKLFF. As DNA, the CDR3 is TGTGCCTCAACAGGGGGCGCGGTGGATGAAAAACTGTTTTTT.

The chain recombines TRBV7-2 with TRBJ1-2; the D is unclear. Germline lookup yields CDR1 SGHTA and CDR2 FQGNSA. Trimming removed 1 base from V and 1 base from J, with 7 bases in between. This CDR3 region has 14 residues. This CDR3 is CASSLEPDNYGYTF. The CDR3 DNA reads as TGTGCCAGCAGCTTAGAACCTGATAACTATGGCTACACCTTC.